The 7 T cell receptor beta chains presented below share a single source sample, sequenced in a study of cytomegalovirus exposure and HLA in healthy donors. Profiling relied on immunoSEQ multiplex PCR, and the TCRdb table lists in-frame clones only, not all of them. The sample carries roughly 310,000 clones, around 90% recorded once. Sequencing was done on a sample of PBMCs. These receptors all stem from a man aged 25 to 45 in good health and CMV-seronegative.

The chain has TRBV7-2 and TRBJ2-7, with D tentatively TRBD2 (6 bases). V was trimmed by 6 bases and J by 3 bases, leaving 15 bases between them. This CDR3 has 14 amino acids. Germline V gene data show CDR1 as SGHTA and CDR2 as FQGNSA. The CDR3 bases are TGTGCCAGCAGATTTGGCGGGGCTAGCTACGAGCAGTACTTC. It specifies CASRFGGASYEQYF.

The gene calls are TRBV7-8 and TRBJ2-5; D might be TRBD2 (6 bases). There are 15 residues in the CDR3. Germline V CDR1 and CDR2: SGHVS, FQNEAQ. V lost 6 bases, J lost 2 bases, and 16 bases lay in between. The CDR3 DNA follows: TGTGCCAGCAGACAGCGGGCGGTCACACAAGAGACCCAGTACTTC. It codes for CASRQRAVTQETQYF.

The chain uses TRBV18 and TRBJ1-2, with TRBD1 as a possible D gene (5 bases). V was shortened by 2 bases and J by 6 bases, with 16 bases between the two germline ends. CDR1 and CDR2 (germline): KGHSH, LQKENI. There are 15 residues in the CDR3. This CDR3 reads CASSPGQGGVNGYTF. The CDR3 DNA is TGTGCCAGCTCACCAGGGCAGGGAGGAGTGAATGGCTACACCTTC. Drawing the rest from reference TRBV18 and TRBJ1-2, the complete variable domain is NAGVMQNPRHLVRRRGQEARLRCSPMKGHSHVYWYRQLPEEGLKFMVYLQKENIIDESGMPKERFSAEFPKEGPSILRIQQVVRGDSAAYFCASSPGQGGVNGYTFGSGTRLTVV.

The rearrangement uses TRBV29-1 and TRBJ2-5, with D tentatively TRBD1 (6 bases). Germline CDR1 is SQVTM and CDR2 is ANQGSEA. CDR3 length: 14 amino acids. V lost 6 bases to trimming and J lost 2 bases, with 16 bases between them. CDR3 in DNA: TGCAGCGTCCAGGACCAGGGGATACAAGAGACCCAGTACTTC. Translation: CSVQDQGIQETQYF.

The chain links TRBV18 to TRBJ1-1; TRBD1 agrees at 9 bases. The CDR3 runs 14 residues. V was clipped by 8 bases and J by 3 bases; unmatched bases: 7. Germline V gene data show CDR1 as KGHSH and CDR2 as LQKENI. The CDR3 DNA is TGTGCCAGCCGGCCGAGGGACAGGGACACTGAAGCTTTCTTT. Protein product: CASRPRDRDTEAFF.

This chain links TRBV19 with TRBJ1-2; weak D call: TRBD1 (6 bases). Germline-derived CDR1 and CDR2 are LNHDA and SQIVND (reference sequence). The CDR3 has 13 amino acids. The V end lost 8 bases, the J end lost 8 bases, and 18 bases lay between the germline ends. In DNA, the CDR3 is TGTGCCAGTCGCTACCCCGGGGGGCGCGGCTACACCTTC. Its protein is CASRYPGGRGYTF.

This chain links TRBV27 with TRBJ2-7; D is unresolved. Trimming took 2 bases from V and 2 from J, leaving 13 bases between them. The length of the CDR3 is 15 residues. CDR1 MNHEY and CDR2 SMNVEV come from the germline V gene (reference sequence). The CDR3 DNA reads TGTGCCAGCAGTTTAAGTCTCAGGAATCCCTACGAGCAGTACTTC. Protein: CASSLSLRNPYEQYF.